The 26 T cell receptor beta chains presented below share a single source sample, sequenced in a study of CD8 T cells in ankylosing spondylitis. Findings of the study overall: A TCR beta motif of fewer than ten highly homologous variants seemed to mark ankylosing spondylitis blood.

In TCRdb, the 5' RACE reads were re-called with MiXCR into one record per CDR3 protein. The table lists some 700,000 distinct CDR3 sequences, 15% to 20% of them singletons. Their target antigens are unknown. The sequencing input was blood, either unsorted or a sorted T cell fraction (not recorded which). These receptors originate from a male donor with ankylosing spondylitis.

This clonotype was counted a few times. The chain carries TRBV27 and TRBJ2-7, with TRBD2 matching over 10 bases. The V gene's germline CDR1 is MNHEY and CDR2 SMNVEV (reference sequence). The CDR3 runs 15 residues. The V segment lost 5 bases and the J segment 3 bases; nucleotides outside the gene matches: 7. This CDR3 is CASSGSGRGSYEQYF. As DNA, the CDR3 is TGTGCCAGCAGTGGCAGCGGGAGGGGTAGCTACGAGCAGTACTTC.

This CDR3 is CASSQTAGETQYF. CDR3 bases: TGTGCCAGCAGCCAGACTGCAGGAGAGACCCAGTACTTC. The gene calls are TRBV4-2 and TRBJ2-5; D uncertain. V was trimmed by 3 bases and J by 4 bases, leaving 9 bases between them. CDR3 size: 13 residues. CDR1 is LGHNA and CDR2 is YNFKEQ in the germline V gene.

This clonotype has ten or more counts. The gene calls are TRBV29-1 and TRBJ2-1; 8 nucleotides match TRBD2. This CDR3 comprises 14 residues. CDR1 is SQVTM and CDR2 is ANQGSEA in the germline V gene. Trimming at V came to 7 bases and at J to 5 bases, leaving 10 bases not matched to a gene. CDR3 in amino acids: CSASTSGTDNEQFF. In DNA form, the CDR3 reads TGCAGCGCTTCCACTAGCGGAACTGACAATGAGCAGTTCTTC.

The chain links TRBV18 to TRBJ2-1; possible D gene TRBD2, 5 bases. V was clipped by 2 bases and J by 11 bases, with 16 bases between them. Germline loops: CDR1 KGHSH, CDR2 LQKENI. The length of the CDR3 is 14 residues. The CDR3 DNA reads TGTGCCAGCTCACCAACGAGGGCAGAGATCAAGCAGTTCTTC. Translated: CASSPTRAEIKQFF.

This clonotype was seen only a few times. The rearrangement joins TRBV18 to TRBJ1-3; no clear D. V gave up 4 bases and J gave up 3 bases, with 10 bases separating them. Germline V gene lookup returns CDR1 KGHSH and CDR2 LQKENI. The CDR3 spans 14 residues. Here the CDR3 reads CASSQQRDGNTIYF. In DNA form, the CDR3 reads TGTGCCAGCTCACAACAGAGGGATGGAAACACCATATATTTT.

This clonotype was observed at least ten times. The rearrangement joins TRBV12-3 or TRBV12-4 to TRBJ2-3; 8 nucleotides match TRBD2. After removal of 6 bases from V and 4 bases from J, the junction contained 6 bases not matched to a gene. The CDR3 loop spans 14 amino acids. The CDR3 protein is CASSLTGGADTQYF. The DNA of the CDR3 is TGTGCCAGCAGCTTAACGGGAGGGGCAGATACGCAGTATTTT.

The chain combines TRBV20-1 with TRBJ1-4; 7 positions agree with TRBD1. Per the germline V gene, CDR1 is DFQATT and CDR2 is SNEGSKA (reference sequence). CDR3 size: 14 residues. V lost 2 bases to trimming and J lost 8 bases; unmatched junction nucleotides: 8. The CDR3 nucleotides are TGCAGTGCTAGACCCCCTCAACAGGGGGAAAAACTGTTTTTT. Translation: CSARPPQQGEKLFF.

This clonotype was observed at least ten times. This chain connects TRBV5-6 to TRBJ2-7; no definite D call. V gave up 4 bases and J gave up 5 bases, with 10 bases separating them. The CDR3 has 12 residues. Germline CDR1 reads SGHDT; CDR2 reads YYEEEE. CDR3 nucleotide sequence: TGTGCCAGCAGCCTACTGACCGACGAGCAGTACTTC. Amino acid sequence: CASSLLTDEQYF. Together with reference TRBV5-6 and TRBJ2-7, the CDR3 gives the full variable domain: DAGVTQSPTHLIKTRGQQVTLRCSPKSGHDTVSWYQQALGQGPQFIFQYYEEEERQRGNFPDRFSGHQFPNYSSELNVNALLLGDSALYLCASSLLTDEQYFGPGTRLTVT.

This chain connects TRBV3-1 to TRBJ2-2, with D uncertain. V shed 0 bases and J shed 8 bases, with 7 bases lying between them. Germline CDR1 is LGHDT and CDR2 is YNNKEL (reference sequence). This CDR3 contains 13 residues. CDR3 coding DNA: TGTGCCAGCAGCCAAGATACACGAGGGGAGCTGTTTTTT. It encodes CASSQDTRGELFF.

A few counts support this clonotype. V gene TRBV30 combines with J gene TRBJ2-3; 9 bases match TRBD2. With 5 bases clipped from V and 4 bases from J, the junction kept 10 bases outside the gene matches. CDR1 and CDR2 (germline): GTSNPN, SVGIG (reference sequence). The CDR3 sequence is 15 residues long. The CDR3 loop is CAWASGTYPPDTQYF. DNA for the CDR3: TGTGCCTGGGCTAGCGGGACCTACCCCCCAGATACGCAGTATTTT.

Many counts were recorded for this clonotype. The CDR3 here is CASSQDGYGYTF. In DNA form, the CDR3 reads TGCGCCAGCAGCCAGGACGGATATGGCTACACCTTC. The chain uses TRBV5-1 and TRBJ1-2; no clear D gene. Trimming pared 4 bases from V and 5 bases from J, leaving 9 bases between. Germline V gene lookup returns CDR1 SGHRS and CDR2 YFSETQ. The CDR3 sequence is 12 residues long. Complete variable domain (other parts from reference TRBV5-1 and TRBJ1-2): KAGVTQTPRYLIKTRGQQVTLSCSPISGHRSVSWYQQTPGQGLQFLFEYFSETQRNKGNFPGRFSGRQFSNSRSEMNVSTLELGDSALYLCASSQDGYGYTFGSGTRLTVV.

This chain connects TRBV5-1 to TRBJ1-2; tentative D call: TRBD1 (5 bases). CDR3 size: 14 residues. From germline, CDR1 is SGHRS and CDR2 YFSETQ. Trimming took off 5 bases at V and 3 bases at J, with 14 bases between the two ends. As DNA, the CDR3 is TGCGCCAGCAGTTACGGGACCGTAGACTATGGCTACACCTTC. Amino acid sequence: CASSYGTVDYGYTF.

The chain employs TRBV4-2 and TRBJ2-3; D gene ambiguous. The germline V gene has CDR1 LGHNA and CDR2 YNFKEQ. V was cut by 1 base and J by 5 bases, with 10 bases left in between. The CDR3 length is 14 residues. The DNA for the CDR3 is TGTGCCAGCAGCCAAGCTGTAAAAGAAGATACGCAGTATTTT. Translating gives CASSQAVKEDTQYF.

The chain has TRBV9 and TRBJ2-1; weak D call: TRBD2 (5 bases). CDR3 size: 16 residues. Trimming cost V 4 bases and J 0 bases, with 14 bases left between them. Germline V lookup: CDR1 SGDLS, CDR2 YYNGEE. The CDR3 loop is CASSPQTLASYNEQFF. The CDR3 DNA reads as TGTGCCAGCAGCCCCCAGACTCTAGCCTCCTACAATGAGCAGTTCTTC.

V usage is TRBV6-1 and J usage is TRBJ2-1; no reliable D call. The germline gives CDR1 MNHNS, CDR2 SASEGT. Trimming left V 8 bases short and J 4 bases short, with 15 bases between. CDR3 length: 14 amino acids. The CDR3 region is CASQQAGRYNEQFF. The CDR3, as DNA: TGTGCCAGCCAGCAGGCTGGCAGATACAATGAGCAGTTCTTC.

The rearrangement uses TRBV28 and TRBJ1-2; D gene ambiguous. This CDR3 is 11 amino acids long. Trimming left V 6 bases short and J 8 bases short, with 10 bases between. The V gene's germline CDR1 is MDHEN and CDR2 SYDVKM. The CDR3 loop is CASSRTGGYTF. Written as DNA, the CDR3 is TGTGCCAGCAGCCGGACGGGAGGCTACACCTTC.

This chain links TRBV12-3 or TRBV12-4 with TRBJ2-3; unclear D gene. Trimming shortened V by 5 bases and J by 4 bases, and 19 bases separated the two germline ends. The CDR3 sequence is 16 residues long. The CDR3 here is CASSPGVAATADTQYF. CDR3 in DNA: TGTGCCAGCAGTCCGGGCGTAGCCGCAACGGCAGATACGCAGTATTTT.

There are a few counts of this clonotype. The rearrangement joins TRBV7-2 to TRBJ1-5, with TRBD1 as a possible D gene (5 bases). Trimming cost V 5 bases and J 0 bases, with 17 bases left between them. From germline, CDR1 is SGHTA and CDR2 FQGNSA. This CDR3 region has 17 residues. CDR3 DNA sequence: TGTGCCAGCAGCGACCGTGGGGGTCCTAATAGCAATCAGCCCCAGCATTTT. As protein: CASSDRGGPNSNQPQHF.

The rearrangement joins TRBV4-1 to TRBJ2-1; D is uncertain. Trimming took 3 bases from V and 7 from J, leaving 10 bases between them. The CDR3 is 13 amino acids. CDR1 is MGHRA, CDR2 YSYEKL, per germline. The CDR3 reads CASSHPNGNEQFF. The CDR3 bases are TGCGCCAGCAGCCACCCCAACGGGAATGAGCAGTTCTTC.

The table lists this clonotype with many counts. The chain joins TRBV10-3 to TRBJ2-3, with TRBD2 matching over 7 bases. The length of the CDR3 is 16 residues. V lost 3 bases to trimming and J lost 4 bases; unmatched junction nucleotides: 10. The V gene's germline CDR1 is ENHRY and CDR2 SYGVKD. The CDR3 nucleotides are TGTGCCATCAGTGAAAAGGGCGGGAGCGGGGCAGATACGCAGTATTTT. Protein sequence: CAISEKGGSGADTQYF.

This clonotype was recorded a few times. V gene TRBV9 combines with J gene TRBJ1-1; 9 positions match TRBD1. This CDR3 is built from 15 residues. Germline CDR1 and CDR2: SGDLS and YYNGEE. Trimming at V came to 3 bases and at J to 4 bases, leaving 7 bases not matched to a gene. CDR3 sequence reads: CASSAQQGASTEAFF. In nucleotides, the CDR3 is TGTGCCAGCAGCGCCCAACAGGGGGCGAGCACTGAAGCTTTCTTT.

This clonotype was picked up one time. The rearrangement uses TRBV20-1 and TRBJ2-7, with TRBD2 matching 12 bases. CDR1 and CDR2 (germline): DFQATT, SNEGSKA (reference sequence). V lost 6 bases, J lost 1 base, and 10 bases stayed unmatched. The length of the CDR3 is 16 residues. The CDR3, as DNA: TGCAGTGCATCGGGGGCTAGCGGGAGGGTTTCCTACGAGCAGTACTTC. Translating gives CSASGASGRVSYEQYF.

The chain carries TRBV11-1 and TRBJ1-1; 11 nucleotides line up with TRBD1. The CDR3 is made up of 16 amino acids. V lost 6 bases and J lost 5; bases outside the gene matches: 11. CDR1 and CDR2 (germline): SGHAT, FQDESV (reference sequence). CDR3 nucleotides: TGTGCCAGCAGACGCGACCTGGGACAGGGGGATACTGAAGCTTTCTTT. Its translation is CASRRDLGQGDTEAFF.

This rearrangement joins TRBV6-5 to TRBJ2-3, with TRBD1 matching 8 bases. The CDR3 sequence is 19 residues long. Trimming took 2 bases from V and 0 from J; bases not matched to a gene: 13. Germline V gene data show CDR1 as MNHEY and CDR2 as SVGAGI. The CDR3 region is CASSYLIYSGTGSTDTQYF. CDR3 in DNA: TGTGCCAGCAGTTACCTTATCTACTCCGGGACAGGTAGCACAGATACGCAGTATTTT.

V gene TRBV7-2 combines with J gene TRBJ2-3; D is undetermined. The CDR3 has 17 amino acids. Germline CDR1 SGHTA, CDR2 FQGNSA. The V and J ends lost 5 bases and 0 bases respectively, with 18 bases between them. The CDR3 DNA sequence: TGTGCCAGCAGCCGTCCGTCGGGCTTCCTGAGCACAGATACGCAGTATTTT. Protein sequence: CASSRPSGFLSTDTQYF. The whole variable domain, remainder taken from reference TRBV7-2 and TRBJ2-3, is GAGVSQSPSNKVTEKGKDVELRCDPISGHTALYWYRQSLGQGLEFLIYFQGNSAPDKSGLPSDRFSAERTGGSVSTLTIQRTQQEDSAVYLCASSRPSGFLSTDTQYFGPGTRLTVL.

There are a few counts of this clonotype. CDR3 region: CSVLPGLAGVISYNEQFF. For the CDR3, the DNA is TGCAGTGTTTTACCGGGACTAGCGGGAGTAATCTCCTACAATGAGCAGTTCTTC. The chain links TRBV20-1 to TRBJ2-1; TRBD2 agrees at 14 bases. V lost 7 bases, J lost 0 bases, and 11 bases stayed unmatched. The CDR3 length is 18 residues. CDR1 is DFQATT, CDR2 SNEGSKA, per germline (reference sequence).